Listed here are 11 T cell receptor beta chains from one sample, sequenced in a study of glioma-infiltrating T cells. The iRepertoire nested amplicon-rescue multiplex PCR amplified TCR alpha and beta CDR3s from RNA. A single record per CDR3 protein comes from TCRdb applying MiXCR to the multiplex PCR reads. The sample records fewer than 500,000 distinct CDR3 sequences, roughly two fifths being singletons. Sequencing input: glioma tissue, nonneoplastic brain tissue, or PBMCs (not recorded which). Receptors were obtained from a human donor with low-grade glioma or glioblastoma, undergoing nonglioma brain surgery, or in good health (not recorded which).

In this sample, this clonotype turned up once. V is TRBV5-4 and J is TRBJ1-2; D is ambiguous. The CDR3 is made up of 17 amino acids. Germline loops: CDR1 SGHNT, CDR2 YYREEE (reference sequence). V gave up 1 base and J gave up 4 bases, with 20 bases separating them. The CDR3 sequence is CASSLTEHLLPPYGYTF. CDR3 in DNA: TGTGCCAGCAGCTTGACTGAACATCTCCTCCCGCCCTATGGCTACACCTTC.

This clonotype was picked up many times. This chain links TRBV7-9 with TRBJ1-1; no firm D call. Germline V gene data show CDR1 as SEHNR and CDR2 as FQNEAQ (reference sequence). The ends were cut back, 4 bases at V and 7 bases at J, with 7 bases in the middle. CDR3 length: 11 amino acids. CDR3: CASSSFNEAFF. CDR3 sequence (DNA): TGTGCCAGCAGCTCCTTTAATGAAGCTTTCTTT.

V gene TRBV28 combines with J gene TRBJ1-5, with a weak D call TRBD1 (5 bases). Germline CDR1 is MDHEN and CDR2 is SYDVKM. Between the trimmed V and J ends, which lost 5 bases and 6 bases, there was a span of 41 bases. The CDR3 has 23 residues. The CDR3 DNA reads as TGTGCCAGCAGTCCTATGCCTTCGGGTCTATCGGGAGGGGATACAGCTTGGCGTCAGCCCCAGCATTTT. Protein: CASSPMPSGLSGGDTAWRQPQHF. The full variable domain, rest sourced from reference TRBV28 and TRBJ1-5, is DVKVTQSSRYLVKRTGEKVFLECVQDMDHENMFWYRQDPGLGLRLIYFSYDVKMKEKGDIPEGYSVSREKKERFSLILESASTNQTSMYLCASSPMPSGLSGGDTAWRQPQHFGDGTRLSIL.

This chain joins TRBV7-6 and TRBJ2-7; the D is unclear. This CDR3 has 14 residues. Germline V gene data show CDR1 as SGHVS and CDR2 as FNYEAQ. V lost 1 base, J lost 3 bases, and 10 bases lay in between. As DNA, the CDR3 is TGTGCCAGCAGCTTAGGAGGTGGCGGCTACGAGCAGTACTTC. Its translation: CASSLGGGGYEQYF.

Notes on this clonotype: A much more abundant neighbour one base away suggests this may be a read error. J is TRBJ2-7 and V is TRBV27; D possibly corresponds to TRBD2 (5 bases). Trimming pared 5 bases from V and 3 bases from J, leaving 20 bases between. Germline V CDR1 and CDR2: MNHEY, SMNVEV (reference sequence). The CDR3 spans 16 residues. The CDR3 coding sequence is TGTGCCAGCAGTCGCCAGAGGGTACAGAATGTCTACGAGCAGTACTTC. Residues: CASSRQRVQNVYEQYF.

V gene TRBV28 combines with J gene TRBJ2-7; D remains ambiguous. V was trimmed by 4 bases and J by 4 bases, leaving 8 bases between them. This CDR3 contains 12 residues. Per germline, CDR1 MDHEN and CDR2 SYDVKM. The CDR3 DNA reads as TGTGCCAGCAGTTCACAACTGTACGAGCAGTACTTC. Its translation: CASSSQLYEQYF.

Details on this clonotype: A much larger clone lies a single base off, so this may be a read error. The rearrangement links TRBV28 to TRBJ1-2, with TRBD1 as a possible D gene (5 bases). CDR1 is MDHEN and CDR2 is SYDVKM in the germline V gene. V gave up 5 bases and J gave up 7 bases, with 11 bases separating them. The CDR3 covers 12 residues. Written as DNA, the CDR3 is TGTGCCAGCAGTCTCCGGGGCCCTGGCTACACCTTC. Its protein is CASSLRGPGYTF.

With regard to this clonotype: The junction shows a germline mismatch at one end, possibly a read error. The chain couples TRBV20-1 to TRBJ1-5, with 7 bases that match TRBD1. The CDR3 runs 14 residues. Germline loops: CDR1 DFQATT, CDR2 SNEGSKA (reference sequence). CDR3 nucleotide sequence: TGCAGTGCTCTCGACAGGGTTGGCAATCAGACCCAGCATTTT. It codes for CSALDRVGNQTQHF.

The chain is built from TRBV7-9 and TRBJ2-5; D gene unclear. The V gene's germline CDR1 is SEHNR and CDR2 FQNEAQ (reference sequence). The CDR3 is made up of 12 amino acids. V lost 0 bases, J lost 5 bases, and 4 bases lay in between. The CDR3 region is CASSLAGETQYF. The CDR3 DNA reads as TGTGCCAGCAGCTTAGCGGGGGAGACCCAGTACTTC.

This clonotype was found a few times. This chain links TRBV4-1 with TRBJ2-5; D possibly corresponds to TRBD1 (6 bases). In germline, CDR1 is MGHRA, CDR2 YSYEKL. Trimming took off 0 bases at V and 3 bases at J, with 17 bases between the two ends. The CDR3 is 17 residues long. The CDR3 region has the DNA TGCGCCAGCAGCCAAGACGTCAGGGGCAGGGCAAAAGAGACCCAGTACTTC. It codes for CASSQDVRGRAKETQYF.

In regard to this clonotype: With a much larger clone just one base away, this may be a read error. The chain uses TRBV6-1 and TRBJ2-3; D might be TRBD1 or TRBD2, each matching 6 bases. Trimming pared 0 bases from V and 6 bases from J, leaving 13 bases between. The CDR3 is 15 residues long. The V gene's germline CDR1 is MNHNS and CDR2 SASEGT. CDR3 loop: CASSEAKGGLDTQYF. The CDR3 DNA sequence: TGTGCCAGCAGTGAAGCGAAGGGGGGCCTGGATACGCAGTATTTT.